This T cell receptor (beta chain) was profiled in a study of OX40 agonist ivuxolimab in advanced cancers. About the investigation overall: Ivuxolimab was a fully human IgG2 agonistic monoclonal antibody targeting the costimulatory receptor OX40 (CD134). The paper describes the monotherapy dose-escalation part (N of about 47 patients) of the phase I trial of ivuxolimab. A male proportion of 82.7% and a mean age of 60 years, ranging from roughly 23 to 85, were recorded for the dose-escalation cohort. Of the roughly 51 dose-escalation patients, hepatocellular carcinoma was present in about 20, melanoma in approximately 15, renal cell carcinoma in 9 and head and neck cancer in 9. The point of sequencing TCRbeta in the periphery was to test whether ivuxolimab changed TCR sequence diversity and drove clonal T-cell expansion. Intravenous ivuxolimab was administered to patients every 2 weeks at six dose levels: 0.01, 0.1, 0.3, 1.5, 3 and 10 mg/kg. Prior anti-PD-1, anti-PD-L1 or anti-CTLA-4 therapy was permitted, and checkpoint inhibitors had been received by less than 45% of dose-escalation patients. Partial responses occurred in three dose-escalation patients, of whom one had hepatocellular carcinoma and two had cutaneous melanoma. Overall results and qualifications from the work: The antigen specificity of the peripheral T cells that underwent clonal expansion was not determined. Clonal expansion of both CD4+ and CD8+ blood T cells was observed from baseline to week 6 at doses 0.1 to 3.0 mg/kg. In the 0.1-3.0 mg/kg groups, partial responders had among the lowest normalized peripheral clonal expansion, particularly in CD8+ T cells. On average, CD8+ T cells showed more expanded clones than CD4+ T cells after ivuxolimab. Low levels of normalized T-cell clonal expansion were also seen in some patients who did not respond.

As to this clone: Its antigen remains unidentified. No base quality information exists; no much larger clone differs at one position.

From the cysteine through the phenylalanine, the CDR3 covers 14 amino acids. The sequence is cut down to CDR3 DNA, 42 bases in frame from base 1. Compared with germline, V lacks 4 bases and J lacks 2 bases; bases without a gene match: 0. CDR1 is given as SNHLY and CDR2 as FYNNEI, both from the germline V gene. Genomic DNA was extracted from sorted cells for sequencing of the TCRbeta CDR3 region. The immunoSEQ Assay was used to sequence the TCRbeta CDR3 regions. The table comes from immuneACCESS by way of TCRdb, which keeps in-frame sequences with V and J called. Part of the clones is missing from these tables; in studies checked, under half for an unresolved V gene and the rest for unknown reasons. The sample includes roughly 72,000 clones, with about 84% observed a single time. 5% of the sample comes from the top ten. Patients with autoimmune disease history or receiving systemic immunosuppression were excluded from the trial. Peripheral blood for TCR sequencing was drawn from every dose cohort at baseline, at cycle 4 day 1 and at cycle 7 day 1. Samples came from an open-label, multicenter, first-in-human phase I dose-escalation trial of ivuxolimab. Adults with locally advanced or metastatic head and neck squamous cell, hepatocellular, melanoma or renal cell carcinoma were enrolled in the trial. Before TCR sequencing, CD4+ T cells and CD8+ T cells from peripheral blood were sorted into separate populations.

The sequence derives from an adult with an advanced solid tumor such as melanoma, head and neck, liver or kidney cancer. The source was CD4+ or CD8+ T cells sorted from blood, collected in a trial of the OX40 agonist ivuxolimab. The V gene is TRBV2 and the J gene is TRBJ2-1; 9 bases in the junction line up with TRBD1. The encoded CDR3 is CASSGQGAYNEQFF. The bases read TGTGCCAGCAGTGGACAGGGGGCCTACAATGAGCAGTTCTTC.